This T cell receptor (beta chain) appears in the sequencing data of a study of identical twins. Germline V gene data show CDR1 as SQVTM and CDR2 as ANQGSEA. V dropped 7 bases and J dropped 1 base, with 10 bases sitting between them. The CDR3 is 12 amino acids. TCRdb passed the 5' RACE reads through MiXCR, listing each CDR3 protein once. Of about 470,000 distinct CDR3 sequences listed, about 24% are singletons. These data also featured in a second study, about T cells expressing NK-cell markers. From that paper: HCMV seropositivity characterized most of the eight sequenced donors, and seronegativity one. The study found dominant NKG2C+ clonotypes at about 1.0-7.5% of CD8+ T cells in about six donors.

The origin of this receptor is a woman aged 18-29 years in good health. The V gene is TRBV29-1, the J gene TRBJ1-1; D uncertain. Sequenced input: CD4+ T cells sorted from blood. The CDR3 loop is CSGWVTNTEAFF. DNA for the CDR3: TGCAGCGGTTGGGTTACGAACACTGAAGCTTTCTTT.